This TCR beta chain was found in a study of blood T cell repertoires in COVID-19. At the level of the study: The United States, Italy and Spain supplied acute and convalescent COVID-19 samples. Sources were T cells, B-cell-depleted T cells, or PBMCs; the material itself was cDNA or gDNA.

As originally analysed: Estimation of nucleated cell counts relied on the amplification of reference gene primers. Clones were read by immunoSEQ multiplex PCR, and TCRdb kept only the in-frame ones, dropping some. From that table come the V and J calls and clone size; the DNA was used to work out D and trimming. The sample records 100,000 to 150,000 clones, 80% being singletons. Sequencing was carried out using peripheral blood. The sequence derives from a human donor in a cohort sampled during active COVID-19.

CDR3 coding DNA: TGTGCCAGCAGCTCCTTCGGTAGCGGGGGCGGGGAGCTGTTTTTT. As protein: CASSSFGSGGGELFF. The chain has TRBV28 and TRBJ2-2; 9 nucleotides align to TRBD2. This CDR3 has 15 residues. CDR1 MDHEN and CDR2 SYDVKM come from the germline V gene. Unmatched junction bases numbered 9, after V lost 6 bases and J lost 7 bases. Complete variable domain (other parts from reference TRBV28 and TRBJ2-2): DVKVTQSSRYLVKRTGEKVFLECVQDMDHENMFWYRQDPGLGLRLIYFSYDVKMKEKGDIPEGYSVSREKKERFSLILESASTNQTSMYLCASSSFGSGGGELFFGEGSRLTVL.